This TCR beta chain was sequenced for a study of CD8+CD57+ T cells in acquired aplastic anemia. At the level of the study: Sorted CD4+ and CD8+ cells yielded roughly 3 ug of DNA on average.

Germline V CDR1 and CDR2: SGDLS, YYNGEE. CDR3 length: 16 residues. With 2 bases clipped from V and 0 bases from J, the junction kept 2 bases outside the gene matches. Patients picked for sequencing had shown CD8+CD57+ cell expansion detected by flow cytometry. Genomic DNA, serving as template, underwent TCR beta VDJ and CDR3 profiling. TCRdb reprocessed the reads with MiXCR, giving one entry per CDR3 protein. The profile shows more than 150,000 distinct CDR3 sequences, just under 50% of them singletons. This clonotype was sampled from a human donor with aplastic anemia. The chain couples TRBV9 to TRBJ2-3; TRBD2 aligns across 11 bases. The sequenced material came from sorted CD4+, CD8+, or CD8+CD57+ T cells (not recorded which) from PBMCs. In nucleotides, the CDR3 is TGTGCCAGCAGCGTCGCTAGCGGGAGGAGCACAGATACGCAGTATTTT. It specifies CASSVASGRSTDTQYF.